A selection of T cell receptor beta chains follows, all from one sample in a study of CD8 T cells in Susac syndrome. TCRdb reprocessed the immunoSEQ multiplex PCR reads via MiXCR and lists one record per CDR3 protein. The data hold 150,000 to 190,000 distinct CDR3 sequences, with around 95% observed a single time. Sequenced sample: CD8+ T cells from PBMCs. The receptors come from a human donor with multiple sclerosis. Both conserved end residues are part of each CDR3. Each record gives: V gene, J gene, clone size, D gene, CDR3 DNA, CDR3 protein. D genes are given only for firm matches. Only some rows state a clone size, as once, few, many or a class for expanded clones.

>TRBV9|TRBJ1-1|.|.
TGTGCCAGCAGCGCCTCGAGGGGGAACACTGAAGCTTTCTTT
CASSASRGNTEAFF
>TRBV4-2|TRBJ2-1|.|.
TGTGCCAGCAGCCAAGGGGTAAATGAGCAGTTCTTC
CASSQGVNEQFF
>TRBV11-2|TRBJ2-3|.|.
TGTGCCAGCAACAGGGATACAGATACGCAGTATTTT
CASNRDTDTQYF
>TRBV6-5|TRBJ2-7|.|.
TGTGCCAGCAGTTACTCGCCGGGCAGGACCTACGAGCAGTACTTC
CASSYSPGRTYEQYF
>TRBV7-6|TRBJ1-2|once|.
TGTGCCAGCAGCCCACTGATCTCCACCTTC
CASSPLISTF
>TRBV5-8|TRBJ2-7|.|TRBD2
TGTGCCAGCAGCTTGGCCAGGCGGGGGGCCTACGAGCAGTACTTC
CASSLARRGAYEQYF
>TRBV29-1|TRBJ1-1|.|.
TGCAGCATCGCCGACGGGGAAGCTTTCTTT
CSIADGEAFF
>TRBV12-3/TRBV12-4|TRBJ2-1|.|.
TGTGCCAGCAGTTTCGGTCTATTCGATGAGCAGTTCTTC
CASSFGLFDEQFF
>TRBV6-5|TRBJ1-2|.|.
TGTGCCAGCAGTTGGGGAGGGGAATCTAACTATGGCTACACCTTC
CASSWGGESNYGYTF
>TRBV19|TRBJ1-2|.|.
TGTGCCAGTAGTACCCCCATGGTAGATCTTGGCTACACCTTC
CASSTPMVDLGYTF
>TRBV3-1|TRBJ2-4|.|.
TGTGCCAGCAGCCAGCGATACAGCCAAAAACGGAACATTCAGTACTTC
CASSQRYSQKRNIQYF
>TRBV13|TRBJ1-5|.|TRBD1
TGTGCCAGCAGCTTCGGACAGGGAAGCAATCAGCCCCAGCATTTT
CASSFGQGSNQPQHF
>TRBV27|TRBJ1-2|.|.
TGTGCCAGCAGTCCCCTGGGGGGTATGGGCTATGGCTACACCTTC
CASSPLGGMGYGYTF
>TRBV20-1|TRBJ2-5|.|.
TGCAGTGCCAGACTCCGGGACGTGAGGCGGGAGACCCAGTACTTC
CSARLRDVRRETQYF
>TRBV29-1|TRBJ2-5|.|.
TGCAGCGTTGAAGGGGAGAACTGGGGAGGTGAGACCCAGTACTTC
CSVEGENWGGETQYF
>TRBV19|TRBJ1-2|.|.
TGTGCCAGTAACGGGGTACAGTCGTATGGCTACACCTTC
CASNGVQSYGYTF
>TRBV29-1|TRBJ1-2|.|.
TGCAGCGTCGCGTACCGGACTGATAACTATGGCTACACCTTC
CSVAYRTDNYGYTF
>TRBV5-1|TRBJ2-3|.|.
TGCGCCAGCAGCAGCCGGGAAGTGGGCACAGATACGCAGTATTTT
CASSSREVGTDTQYF
>TRBV7-9|TRBJ2-2|.|.
TGTGCCAGGGGCGGTCCCACCGGGGAGCTGTTTTTT
CARGGPTGELFF
>TRBV19|TRBJ2-1|.|.
TGTGCCAGTAGAGTGGGGAGCTCCTACAATGAGCAGTTCTTC
CASRVGSSYNEQFF
>TRBV30|TRBJ2-3|.|.
TGTGCCTGGAGACAGGGAGAGGCAGATACGCAGTATTTT
CAWRQGEADTQYF
>TRBV20-1|TRBJ2-1|.|TRBD2
TGCAGTGCTCAGGTTAGCGGGTACAATGAGCAGTTCTTC
CSAQVSGYNEQFF
>TRBV29-1|TRBJ2-5|.|.
TGCAGCGTTGAGGAAAGCGGGCGGCCGAGAGGGACCCAGTACTTC
CSVEESGRPRGTQYF
>TRBV27|TRBJ2-7|.|TRBD1
TGTGCCAGCAGAATGACACCGGGACAGGGACGTTACGAGCAGTACTTC
CASRMTPGQGRYEQYF
>TRBV7-2|TRBJ2-7|.|.
TGTGCCAGCAGCTTACACTACGAGCAGTACTTC
CASSLHYEQYF
>TRBV19|TRBJ2-1|.|.
TGTGCCAGTAGTAGGGGGGGCCGGGATGAGCAGTTCTTC
CASSRGGRDEQFF
>TRBV27|TRBJ1-5|.|.
TGTGCCGCCGGCAGGGACCCAGGCAATCAGCCCCAGCATTTT
CAAGRDPGNQPQHF
>TRBV4-1|TRBJ2-7|.|.
TGCGCCAGCAGCCACCAGGAAAGCTCCTACGAGCAGTACTTC
CASSHQESSYEQYF
>TRBV7-3|TRBJ2-7|.|.
TGTGCCAGCAGCTCATCCGGGACTGGCGAGCAGTACTTC
CASSSSGTGEQYF
>TRBV5-6|TRBJ2-5|.|.
TGTGCCAGCAGCTTGGCCTTGGACAGCCAAGAGACCCAGTACTTC
CASSLALDSQETQYF
>TRBV3-1|TRBJ2-7|.|.
TGTGCCAGCAGCCAAGATGGGCCGGGGGCCTACGAGCAGTACTTC
CASSQDGPGAYEQYF
>TRBV7-9|TRBJ2-3|.|.
TGCGCCAGCAGACCCGGTAGCACAGATACGCAGTATTTT
CASRPGSTDTQYF
>TRBV5-4|TRBJ2-3|.|TRBD1
TGTGCCAGCAGCTTTGGACAGGGGGCCGCAGATACGCAGTATTTT
CASSFGQGAADTQYF
>TRBV28|TRBJ1-2|.|.
TGTGCCAGCAGTGTGGGGCGCGTTTTAGGCTACACCTTC
CASSVGRVLGYTF
>TRBV20-1|TRBJ1-6|.|.
TGCAGTGCCACACCCCGGGGGTTAGGCTCACCCCTCCACTTT
CSATPRGLGSPLHF
>TRBV4-1|TRBJ2-1|.|.
TGCGCCAGCAGCCAAGATCCCTCCCCTGGGCAGTTCTTC
CASSQDPSPGQFF
>TRBV20-1|TRBJ1-1|.|.
TGCAGTGCCCTGTTGACGACAGTCGGTCCCCAAGCTTTCTTT
CSALLTTVGPQAFF
>TRBV25-1|TRBJ1-2|.|.
TGTGCCAGCAGTAATACGGGGGGGAACTATGGCTACACCTTC
CASSNTGGNYGYTF
>TRBV9|TRBJ1-2|.|.
TGTGCCAGCAGCGTAGGGGGACGGGCCTATGGCTACACCTTC
CASSVGGRAYGYTF
>TRBV6-5|TRBJ2-1|.|.
TGTGCCAGCAGCCGAACCCCAGGACAGGAGCAGTTCTTC
CASSRTPGQEQFF
>TRBV19|TRBJ2-1|.|TRBD1
TGTGCCAGTACGAGGACAGGGAGTCCCTACAATGAGCAGTTCTTC
CASTRTGSPYNEQFF
>TRBV3-1|TRBJ2-3|.|.
TGTGCCAGCAGCCAAGCCTCAAACACAGATACGCAGTATTTT
CASSQASNTDTQYF
>TRBV6-1|TRBJ1-6|.|.
TGTGCCAGCAGTGCCGCGACGGGGGTGATCTTT
CASSAATGVIF
>TRBV5-6|TRBJ1-5|.|.
TGTGCCAGCAGCTTGGGGCAGGAGAGCAATCAGCCCCAGCATTTT
CASSLGQESNQPQHF
>TRBV24-1|TRBJ2-2|.|.
TGTGCCACCAGTGATTTGGAAGACGGGGAGCTGTTTTTT
CATSDLEDGELFF
>TRBV24-1|TRBJ1-5|.|.
TGTGCCACCCCCCGAGGGAAGAGTCAGCCCCAGCATTTT
CATPRGKSQPQHF
>TRBV30|TRBJ1-1|.|TRBD1
TGTGCCTGGAGTTATTCGGACAGGTCCGAAGCTTTCTTT
CAWSYSDRSEAFF
>TRBV29-1|TRBJ2-7|.|.
TGCAGCGTTGAAGCCCTCCTTGTGACAGGGCGGGGAGTCACCTACGAGCAGTACTTC
CSVEALLVTGRGVTYEQYF
>TRBV20-1|TRBJ2-7|.|.
TGCAGTGCTAGCGGGGACTCCTACGAGCAGTACTTC
CSASGDSYEQYF
>TRBV7-6|TRBJ2-1|once|TRBD1
TGTGCCAGCAGACGGGACAGGGGTTACGGCAATGAGCAGTTCTTC
CASRRDRGYGNEQFF
>TRBV27|TRBJ2-3|.|TRBD2
TGTGCCAGCAGTTTCCGCGGGGGGGCCAAAACGCAGTATTTT
CASSFRGGAKTQYF
>TRBV20-1|TRBJ2-1|.|.
TGCAGTGCTAGGCGGACGGCCTACAATGAGCAGTTCTTC
CSARRTAYNEQFF
>TRBV5-1|TRBJ2-1|.|TRBD1
TGCGCCAGCAGCCCCGGGACAGGGGGCCCTGAGCAGTTCTTC
CASSPGTGGPEQFF
>TRBV30|TRBJ2-7|.|.
TGTGCCTGGAGTGTAGACAACGAGCAGTACTTC
CAWSVDNEQYF
>TRBV27|TRBJ2-1|once|TRBD2
TGTGCCAGCAGTTTCCCATCAGCGGGGAGAAAGTTCTTC
CASSFPSAGRKFF